One and the same sample provided the 2 T cell receptor beta chains below, sequenced in a study of blood T cell repertoires in COVID-19. The assay was immunoSEQ multiplex PCR, and TCRdb's table has in-frame clones only and misses some. The sample shows 160,000 or so clones, around 80% of them seen only once. The sequencing sample was made of peripheral blood. These receptors originate from a woman at least 80 years old with acute or convalescent COVID-19.

V and J are TRBV4-1 and TRBJ2-5; D unclear. Germline V gives CDR1 MGHRA, CDR2 YSYEKL. The V and J ends lost 2 bases and 0 bases respectively, with 10 bases between them. The CDR3 is made up of 15 amino acids. The CDR3 sequence: CASSQTAVYQETQYF. DNA of the CDR3: TGCGCCAGCAGCCAAACGGCGGTGTACCAAGAGACCCAGTACTTC.

In this sample, this clone turned up once. The rearrangement uses TRBV6-5 and TRBJ1-2, with D perhaps TRBD1 (6 bases). Per the germline V gene, CDR1 is MNHEY and CDR2 is SVGAGI. Trimming removed 0 bases from V and 4 bases from J, with 12 bases in between. This CDR3 is built from 15 residues. The CDR3 loop is CASSYSNQGSYGYTF. The CDR3 DNA reads TGTGCCAGCAGTTACTCAAATCAGGGGAGCTATGGCTACACCTTC.